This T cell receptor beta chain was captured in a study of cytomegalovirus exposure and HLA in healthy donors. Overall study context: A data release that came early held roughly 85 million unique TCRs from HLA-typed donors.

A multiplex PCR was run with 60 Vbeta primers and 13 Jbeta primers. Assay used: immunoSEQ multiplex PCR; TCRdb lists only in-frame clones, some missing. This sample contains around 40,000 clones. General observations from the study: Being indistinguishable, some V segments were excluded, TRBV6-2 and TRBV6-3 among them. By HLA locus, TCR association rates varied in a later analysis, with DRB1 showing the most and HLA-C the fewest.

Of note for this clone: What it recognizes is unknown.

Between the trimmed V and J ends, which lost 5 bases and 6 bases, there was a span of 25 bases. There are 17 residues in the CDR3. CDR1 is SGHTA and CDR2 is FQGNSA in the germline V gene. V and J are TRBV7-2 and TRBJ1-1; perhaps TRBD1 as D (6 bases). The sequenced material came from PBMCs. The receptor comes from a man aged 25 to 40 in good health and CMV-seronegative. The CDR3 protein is CASSLSPLLTGTPEAFF. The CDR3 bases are TGTGCCAGCAGCCTGAGCCCCCTATTAACAGGGACCCCTGAAGCTTTCTTT.